This is a list of T cell receptor beta chains from one sample in a study of blood T cell repertoires in COVID-19. Profiled with immunoSEQ multiplex PCR; TCRdb holds only in-frame clones, not every one. The profile shows nearly 400,000 clones, around 92% of them singletons. The sample comprised PBMCs or T cells enriched from blood (not recorded which). These receptors were obtained from a woman aged 30 to 39 who had recovered from COVID-19. The CDR3 runs from the conserved cysteine through the conserved F or W. The D gene is left open where the match is weak.

j_call: TRBJ1-3
d_call: NA
v_call: TRBV11-1
cdr3_nt: TGTGCCAGCAGAGGGAGAACCGTATTCTCTGGAAACACCATATATTTT
cdr3_aa: CASRGRTVFSGNTIYF

j_call: TRBJ1-2
d_call: NA
v_call: TRBV9
cdr3_nt: TGTGCCAGCAGCCGGGGGGGTGGCGAGGATGGCTACACCTTC
cdr3_aa: CASSRGGGEDGYTF

j_call: TRBJ2-2
d_call: NA
v_call: TRBV7-2
cdr3_nt: TGTGCCAGCAGCCCACTTCTGAGTCGGGGGAGGAACACCGGGGAGCTGTTTTTT
cdr3_aa: CASSPLLSRGRNTGELFF

j_call: TRBJ1-3
d_call: NA
v_call: TRBV7-9
cdr3_nt: TGTGCCAGCAGGACTCGAAGGACAGACTCTGGAAACACCATATATTTT
cdr3_aa: CASRTRRTDSGNTIYF

j_call: TRBJ1-2
d_call: TRBD1
v_call: TRBV6-4
cdr3_nt: TGTGCCAGCAGTGAACAGGGGAAGGGTGGCTACACCTTC
cdr3_aa: CASSEQGKGGYTF

j_call: TRBJ1-1
d_call: TRBD1
v_call: TRBV5-4
cdr3_nt: TGTGCCAGCAGCGCGGGACAGGTCGGGACCACTGAAGCTTTCTTT
cdr3_aa: CASSAGQVGTTEAFF

j_call: TRBJ2-7
d_call: TRBD1
v_call: TRBV19
cdr3_nt: TGTGCCAGCGAGGGACAGGGGTACGAGCAGTACTTC
cdr3_aa: CASEGQGYEQYF

j_call: TRBJ2-5
d_call: NA
v_call: TRBV9
cdr3_nt: TGTGCCAGCAGCGGGGGCGGCGTTATGTACCAAGAGACCCAGTACTTC
cdr3_aa: CASSGGGVMYQETQYF

j_call: TRBJ1-2
d_call: NA
v_call: TRBV10-2
cdr3_nt: TGCGCCAGCAACGGGGGGCTGGTCGGCTACACCTTC
cdr3_aa: CASNGGLVGYTF

j_call: TRBJ1-2
d_call: NA
v_call: TRBV28
cdr3_nt: TGTGCCAGCAGTTTTACAAAAAACTATGGCTACACCTTC
cdr3_aa: CASSFTKNYGYTF